This record concerns one TCR beta chain sequence. The antigen remains unidentified. CDR1 is SQVTM, CDR2 ANQGSEA, per germline. The CDR3 runs to 11 residues. V lost 7 bases to trimming and J lost 6 bases; unmatched junction nucleotides: 5. Time point here: week 23, last vaccination. In the vaccine, a single dose held 300 ug of the mutant IDH1 20-mer peptide, along with topical imiquimod. The data were taken from a study of a mutant IDH1 vaccine in newly diagnosed glioma. This table comes from immunoSEQ multiplex PCR, and its TCRdb copy is limited to in-frame clones, with some not included. The sample has tens of thousands of clones, roughly 80% seen once. Study-wide points: Pseudoprogression seemed unrelated to changes in top peripheral T cell clonotypes.

The chain recombines TRBV29-1 with TRBJ2-7; 8 bases align to TRBD1. The clonotype comes from a man aged 45-65 years with glioma. The sequencing used PBMCs, collected from a glioma patient whose treatment included an IDH1 peptide vaccine. The CDR3 protein is CSAGQGSEQYF. CDR3 coding DNA: TGCAGCGCCGGACAGGGTTCCGAGCAGTACTTC.